This entry concerns a single T cell receptor (beta chain). Only in-frame clones appear in the TCRdb table, and some are missing; sequencing was by immunoSEQ multiplex PCR. The sample has over 70,000 clones; approximately 80% are singletons. This specimen comes from a study of blood T cell repertoires in COVID-19. Study summary: Material from acute and convalescent COVID-19 was sourced from the United States, Italy and Spain.

CDR1 is SNHLY and CDR2 is FYNNEI in the germline V gene. With 2 bases clipped from V and 2 bases from J, the junction kept 8 bases outside the gene matches. The CDR3 contains 16 residues. This TCR came from a woman at least 80 years old with acute or convalescent COVID-19. Sequencing was done on a sample of peripheral blood. The chain employs TRBV2 and TRBJ2-5, with 7 bases aligning to TRBD2. CDR3 loop: CASSETSSGTQETQYF. CDR3 DNA: TGTGCCAGCAGTGAAACGTCTAGCGGAACTCAAGAGACCCAGTACTTC.